Below, 6 T cell receptor beta chains from the same sample are listed, as sequenced in a study of post-analysis software for immune sequencing data. Overall study results and limits: In patients, TRBV5-6, TRBV5-1 and TRBV20-1 belonged to five or six TRBV segments found more frequently than in controls.

TCR beta cDNA libraries included unique molecular identifiers. TCRdb independently ran MiXCR on the PCR reads; one entry per CDR3 protein. The data hold 750,000 to 900,000 distinct CDR3 sequences, with more than 45% observed a single time. No antigen has been identified for these receptors. Sequenced input: blood. The receptor set was obtained from a girl aged 10-17 years with multiple sclerosis.

V is TRBV9 and J is TRBJ2-7; 8 bases are shared with TRBD2. This CDR3 has 13 residues. V was pared by 3 bases and J by 2 bases, with 1 base of the junction left unmatched. Looked up from germline, CDR1 is SGDLS and CDR2 is YYNGEE. DNA for the CDR3: TGTGCCAGCAGCGAGGGACTAGCCTACGAGCAGTACTTC. The encoded protein is CASSEGLAYEQYF.

This clonotype turned up a few times. This chain uses TRBV7-9 with TRBJ2-3, with D perhaps matching TRBD2 (6 bases). Germline CDR1 is SEHNR and CDR2 is FQNEAQ (reference sequence). Deletions cut 6 bases from V and 1 base from J, with 17 bases between. The CDR3 is made up of 16 amino acids. CDR3 residues: CASSSPRLGGTDTQYF. As DNA, the CDR3 is TGTGCCAGCAGTTCCCCCCGACTAGGGGGCACAGATACGCAGTATTTT.

The chain joins TRBV7-3 to TRBJ2-3, with 11 bases matching TRBD2. Trimming removed 4 bases from V and 4 bases from J; junction bases left unmatched: 4. The CDR3 is 15 amino acids. Germline CDR1 and CDR2: SGHTA and FQGTGA. CDR3: CASSSSGRRSDTQYF. The DNA for the CDR3 is TGTGCCAGCAGCTCTAGCGGGAGGAGGTCAGATACGCAGTATTTT.

This sequence joins TRBV20-1 and TRBJ2-1, with D possibly TRBD2 on 7 matching bases. Germline V gene data show CDR1 as DFQATT and CDR2 as SNEGSKA (reference sequence). The ends were cut back, 1 base at V and 4 bases at J, with 17 bases in the middle. This CDR3 comprises 16 residues. This CDR3 is CSARVGGGLYYNEQFF. In nucleotides, the CDR3 is TGCAGTGCTAGAGTTGGGGGGGGCCTGTATTACAATGAGCAGTTCTTC.

The V call is TRBV2, the J call TRBJ2-7; the match to TRBD2 covers 14 bases. The V gene's germline CDR1 is SNHLY and CDR2 FYNNEI. The CDR3 runs 19 residues. Trimming cost V 4 bases and J 5 bases; bases outside gene matches: 16. The CDR3 DNA is TGTGCCAGCAGTGGGGACAGGGCTGTGACTAGCGGGAGGGCGGACGAGCAGTACTTC. Translated: CASSGDRAVTSGRADEQYF. Using reference TRBV2 and TRBJ2-7 for the parts outside the CDR3, the full variable domain is EPEVTQTPSHQVTQMGQEVILRCVPISNHLYFYWYRQILGQKVEFLVSFYNNEISEKSEIFDDQFSVERPDGSNFTLKIRSTKLEDSAMYFCASSGDRAVTSGRADEQYFGPGTRLTVT.

J is TRBJ1-2 and V is TRBV14, with 10 bases matching TRBD1. CDR3 length: 14 amino acids. Germline lookup yields CDR1 SGHDN and CDR2 FVKESK. V shed 4 bases, J shed 5 bases, and the junction held 4 bases outside the gene matches. The CDR3 DNA reads TGTGCCAGCAGCCGACAGGGGGCTGGATATGGCTACACCTTC. Amino acids: CASSRQGAGYGYTF.